This T cell receptor beta chain is drawn from a study of OX40 agonist ivuxolimab in advanced cancers. Regarding the study in general: Ivuxolimab was a fully human IgG2 agonistic monoclonal antibody targeting the costimulatory receptor OX40 (CD134). Intravenous ivuxolimab was administered to patients every 2 weeks at six dose levels: 0.01, 0.1, 0.3, 1.5, 3 and 10 mg/kg. Among the roughly 52 dose-escalation patients, about 19 had hepatocellular carcinoma, 15 or so melanoma, 9 renal cell carcinoma and 9 head and neck cancer. In the dose-escalation cohort, approximately 82% of patients were male, and the mean age was approximately 60 years with a range of roughly 23 to 79. Prior anti-PD-1, anti-PD-L1 or anti-CTLA-4 therapy was permitted, and checkpoint inhibitors had been received by around 40% of dose-escalation patients. Partial responses occurred in three dose-escalation patients, of whom one had hepatocellular carcinoma and two had cutaneous melanoma. Peripheral TCRbeta sequencing aimed to test whether ivuxolimab altered TCR sequence diversity and caused clonal T-cell expansion. The paper covers the monotherapy dose-escalation part of the phase I ivuxolimab trial, which included N of about 50 patients. Points the paper makes about the study in general: In the 0.1-3.0 mg/kg groups, partial responders had among the lowest normalized peripheral clonal expansion, particularly in CD8+ T cells. Which antigens the clonally expanded peripheral T cells were specific for was not determined. After ivuxolimab, expanded clones were on average more numerous among CD8+ T cells than among CD4+ T cells. Low levels of normalized T-cell clonal expansion were also seen in some nonresponding patients. At doses of 0.1 to 3.0 mg/kg, clonal expansion of both CD4+ and CD8+ T cells in blood was seen between baseline and week 6.

The trial excluded patients who had a history of autoimmune disease or who were on systemic immunosuppression. Peripheral blood for TCR sequencing was collected from all dose cohorts at baseline, on cycle 4 day 1, and on cycle 7 day 1. The samples were taken from a phase I, first-in-human, multicenter, open-label dose-escalation trial of ivuxolimab. The trial enrolled adults with locally advanced or metastatic head and neck squamous cell, hepatocellular, melanoma or renal cell carcinoma. Before TCR sequencing, CD4+ and CD8+ T cells were separately sorted from peripheral blood. This clone was seen once. What this receptor recognizes is not known. It has no much larger one-base neighbor in the sample; base qualities were not kept. Genomic DNA was isolated from the sorted cells so that the TCRbeta CDR3 region could be sequenced. The immunoSEQ Assay was used for sequencing of TCRbeta CDR3 regions. What TCRdb holds here is the immuneACCESS table cut down to in-frame rearrangements. Part of the clones is not present; checked against another copy, under half of the missing clones reflect an unresolved V gene, and the others are unexplained. A total of roughly 70,000 clones appear in this sample, approximately 88% of them only once. Of the sample, 2.8% falls within the top ten clones.

The CDR3 spans 15 residues, from the cysteine through the phenylalanine. The kept DNA is CDR3 alone, 45 bases in frame from the first base. Sequences SGHRS (CDR1) and YFSETQ (CDR2) are obtained from the germline V gene. V lost 0 bases and J lost 5 bases; the stretch between them is 14 bases long. This TCR came from an adult with an advanced solid tumor such as melanoma, head and neck, liver or kidney cancer. This chain joins TRBV5-1 to TRBJ2-5; the D gene is perhaps TRBD1, from 5 matching bases. The sample here was CD4+ or CD8+ T cells sorted from blood, taken in a trial of the OX40 agonist ivuxolimab. The DNA is as follows: TGCGCCAGCAGCTTGGATACAGGCTCTGGGGAGACCCAGTACTTC. Its product reads: CASSLDTGSGETQYF.